These T cell receptor beta chains were read from a single sample in a study of post-analysis software for immune sequencing data. TCRdb ran MiXCR on the PCR reads and lists one entry per CDR3 protein. The table records about 400,000 distinct CDR3 sequences, roughly 30% of them present only once. The sequenced sample consisted of blood. The source is a girl under 18 with multiple sclerosis. Each CDR3 is given with its conserved first and last residue. D genes are given only for firm matches. Expanded clones get a size class; other rows say once, few or many, or leave the size out.

cdr3_length	v_call	clone_size	d_call	j_call	cdr3_aa	cdr3_nt
16	TRBV27	once	NA	TRBJ2-5	CASSFGGTSTPETQYF	TGTGCCAGCAGTTTCGGGGGAACTAGCACCCCAGAGACCCAGTACTTC
16	TRBV11-2	few	NA	TRBJ2-5	CASSLGSAGPGKAQYF	TGTGCCAGCAGCTTAGGATCCGCGGGGCCCGGTAAGGCCCAGTACTTC
15	TRBV7-3	few	TRBD1	TRBJ1-6	CASSLNRQGNSPLHF	TGTGCCAGCAGCTTAAACCGACAGGGGAATTCACCCCTCCACTTT
13	TRBV6-5	NA	NA	TRBJ2-7	CASSRGGVYEQYF	TGTGCCAGCAGTAGGGGGGGAGTGTACGAGCAGTACTTC
15	TRBV5-1	NA	NA	TRBJ1-4	CASRPDIATNEKLFF	TGCGCCAGCAGACCGGACATTGCAACTAATGAAAAACTGTTTTTT
13	TRBV6-5	NA	TRBD1	TRBJ1-2	CTSSYGTGSGYTF	TGTACCAGCAGTTACGGGACAGGGTCCGGCTACACCTTC
11	TRBV28	NA	NA	TRBJ2-7	CASSIYYEQYF	TGTGCCAGCAGTATTTACTACGAGCAGTACTTC
14	TRBV29-1	NA	TRBD1	TRBJ1-1	CSVETGGFGTEAFF	TGCAGCGTTGAAACAGGGGGCTTTGGTACTGAAGCTTTCTTT
14	TRBV7-9	NA	NA	TRBJ1-2	CASSLAGPLYGYTF	TGTGCCAGCAGCTTAGCGGGACCGCTCTATGGCTACACCTTC
15	TRBV29-1	NA	TRBD1	TRBJ2-2	CSVEDGGQSTGELFF	TGCAGCGTTGAAGATGGGGGACAGTCCACCGGGGAGCTGTTTTTT
16	TRBV7-9	NA	NA	TRBJ2-1	CASSRGGGGPGNEQFF	TGTGCCAGCAGCCGAGGGGGCGGGGGGCCAGGCAATGAGCAGTTCTTC
15	TRBV5-4	few	TRBD1	TRBJ2-7	CASSRDSRSSYEQYF	TGTGCCAGCAGCAGGGACAGCCGAAGCTCCTACGAGCAGTACTTC
12	TRBV29-1	many	NA	TRBJ2-5	CSSRAPEETQYF	TGCAGCTCGCGGGCCCCGGAAGAGACCCAGTACTTC
14	TRBV6-6	few	TRBD1	TRBJ1-4	CASSTGGAGEKLFF	TGTGCCAGCAGTACAGGGGGCGCGGGTGAAAAACTGTTTTTT
14	TRBV6-2/TRBV6-3	NA	NA	TRBJ1-1	CASSNGAYDTEAFF	TGTGCCAGCAGTAACGGGGCTTATGACACTGAAGCTTTCTTT
14	TRBV7-2	NA	NA	TRBJ2-4	CASSLGTAKNIQYF	TGTGCCAGCAGCTTAGGGACAGCCAAAAACATTCAGTACTTC
13	TRBV14	few	NA	TRBJ2-7	CASSSPDSYEQYF	TGTGCCAGCAGCTCTCCGGACAGCTACGAGCAGTACTTC
14	TRBV5-1	once	NA	TRBJ2-5	CASSSSGTGETQYF	TGCGCCAGCAGCTCCTCCGGGACGGGAGAGACCCAGTACTTC
15	TRBV2	few	NA	TRBJ2-7	CASRGPTGSSYEQYF	TGTGCCAGCAGGGGCCCGACAGGAAGCTCCTACGAGCAGTACTTC
13	TRBV10-3	few	NA	TRBJ2-3	CAIRGDPPDTQYF	TGTGCCATCAGAGGGGACCCCCCAGATACGCAGTATTTT
16	TRBV5-1	few	NA	TRBJ2-1	CASSLARQMSVNEQFF	TGCGCCAGCAGCTTGGCCCGACAGATGAGTGTCAATGAGCAGTTCTTC
15	TRBV5-1	NA	TRBD2	TRBJ2-1	CANSPQAGDYNEQFF	TGCGCCAACAGCCCCCAAGCGGGGGACTACAATGAGCAGTTCTTC
13	TRBV5-1	NA	TRBD2	TRBJ2-2	CASGRDYTGELFF	TGCGCCAGCGGGAGGGACTACACCGGGGAGCTGTTTTTT
13	TRBV7-3	few	NA	TRBJ2-1	CASSKQGGNEQFF	TGTGCCAGCAGTAAACAGGGCGGCAATGAGCAGTTCTTC
15	TRBV29-1	NA	TRBD1	TRBJ2-7	CSVEDPGTELSEQYF	TGCAGCGTTGAAGATCCGGGGACAGAACTAAGCGAGCAGTACTTC
14	TRBV28	NA	TRBD1	TRBJ1-1	CASSPSGGGVEAFF	TGTGCCAGCAGCCCTTCCGGAGGGGGCGTTGAAGCTTTCTTT
14	TRBV4-1	many	NA	TRBJ2-1	CASSHEGGTDEQFF	TGCGCCAGCAGCCATGAGGGGGGGACGGATGAGCAGTTCTTC
16	TRBV18	NA	NA	TRBJ1-5	CASSPPPGEGNQPQHF	TGTGCCAGCTCACCACCTCCCGGGGAAGGAAATCAGCCCCAGCATTTT
11	TRBV7-9	few	NA	TRBJ2-7	CASSAVYEQYF	TGTGCCAGCAGCGCCGTTTACGAGCAGTACTTC
14	TRBV6-5	NA	TRBD1	TRBJ2-1	CASSLGQDYNEQFF	TGTGCCAGCAGTTTGGGACAGGATTACAATGAGCAGTTCTTC
15	TRBV6-1	NA	NA	TRBJ2-5	CASSEGPVKIETQYF	TGTGCCAGCAGTGAAGGGCCGGTTAAAATAGAGACCCAGTACTTC
15	TRBV28	few	TRBD2	TRBJ2-3	CASSLAGGWTDTQYF	TGTGCCAGCAGTTTAGCGGGGGGTTGGACAGATACGCAGTATTTT
15	TRBV9	few	TRBD1	TRBJ2-5	CASSVEGQTKETQYF	TGTGCCAGCAGCGTAGAGGGACAGACAAAAGAGACCCAGTACTTC
19	TRBV7-9	NA	TRBD1	TRBJ1-2	CASSGSEGQGSLRFYGYTF	TGTGCCAGCAGCGGCTCCGAAGGACAGGGGTCCCTAAGGTTCTATGGCTACACCTTC
16	TRBV12-3/TRBV12-4	NA	NA	TRBJ2-7	CASSLLQGNPLYEQYF	TGTGCCAGCAGCCTGCTCCAGGGAAATCCCCTCTACGAGCAGTACTTC
14	TRBV20-1	NA	TRBD2	TRBJ2-3	CSARYPGLGDTQYF	TGCAGTGCTAGATACCCGGGACTAGGAGATACGCAGTATTTT
15	TRBV6-1	few	TRBD2	TRBJ2-1	CASSEGGTTYNEQFF	TGTGCCAGCAGTGAAGGGGGGACTACCTACAATGAGCAGTTCTTC
15	TRBV20-1	NA	NA	TRBJ2-3	CSARGGAITGDTQYF	TGCAGTGCTAGAGGGGGGGCCATTACCGGGGATACGCAGTATTTT
16	TRBV12-5	few	NA	TRBJ2-3	CASGGSRRGFTDTQYF	TGTGCTAGTGGCGGCAGTAGGAGGGGATTCACAGATACGCAGTATTTT
15	TRBV7-9	NA	NA	TRBJ2-3	CASSLLGTATDTRYF	TGTGCCAGCAGCCTACTCGGGACCGCCACCGATACGCGGTATTTT
14	TRBV11-2	NA	TRBD2	TRBJ2-7	CASSQSGGPGEQYF	TGTGCCAGCAGCCAGTCGGGAGGGCCGGGCGAGCAGTACTTC
15	TRBV20-1	few	TRBD2	TRBJ2-5	CSAKTNGGGQETQYF	TGCAGTGCCAAAACGAACGGGGGGGGCCAAGAGACCCAGTACTTC
12	TRBV5-5	few	NA	TRBJ2-3	CASSLPEDTQYF	TGTGCCAGCAGCTTACCCGAGGATACGCAGTATTTT
12	TRBV29-1	few	NA	TRBJ1-1	CSVERGTTEAFF	TGCAGCGTTGAACGGGGGACGACTGAAGCTTTCTTT
10	TRBV6-2/TRBV6-3	NA	NA	TRBJ2-7	CAVGAYEQYF	TGTGCTGTGGGAGCATACGAGCAGTACTTC
14	TRBV12-3/TRBV12-4	NA	NA	TRBJ1-2	CASGFTGPSDGYTF	TGTGCCAGCGGGTTTACAGGGCCCTCCGATGGCTACACCTTC
13	TRBV10-1	many	TRBD1	TRBJ2-5	CASKRDSQETQYF	TGCGCCAGCAAACGGGACAGCCAAGAGACCCAGTACTTC
16	TRBV28	NA	TRBD1	TRBJ2-1	CASSRTGTGIRNEQFF	TGTGCCAGCAGTCGCACCGGGACAGGGATACGTAATGAGCAGTTCTTC
15	TRBV20-1	few	NA	TRBJ1-2	CSANPRGGTNYGYTF	TGCAGTGCAAACCCCCGCGGAGGAACTAACTATGGCTACACCTTC
15	TRBV5-1	NA	NA	TRBJ1-5	CASSLSADSNQPQHF	TGCGCCAGCAGCTTATCAGCAGATAGCAATCAGCCCCAGCATTTT
14	TRBV11-2	NA	TRBD1	TRBJ2-7	CASSKGQGANEQYF	TGTGCCAGCAGCAAGGGACAGGGGGCGAACGAGCAGTACTTC
14	TRBV7-2	few	NA	TRBJ2-7	CASSLKGHSYEQYF	TGTGCCAGCAGCTTAAAGGGACATTCATACGAGCAGTACTTC